This T cell receptor beta chain was identified in a study of T cells after posttransplantation cyclophosphamide. Study results and limitations: Recipient CMV seropositivity and CMV reactivation strongly tracked TRB clonality.

Trimming shortened V by 5 bases and J by 5 bases, and 12 bases separated the two germline ends. The germline CDR1 and CDR2 sequences are KGHSH and LQKENI. The CDR3 has 13 amino acids. Regarding this clone: What it binds is not known.

This table comes from immunoSEQ multiplex PCR, and its TCRdb copy is limited to in-frame clones, with some not included. The data contain some 20,000 clones, over 95% of them singletons. Cells defined as naive were viable CD3+CD4+ or CD3+CD8+ and CCR7+CD45RA+CD45RO-CD95-CD27+CD28+. The sample taken for sequencing was naive CD4+ T cells sorted from PBMCs. J is TRBJ2-5 and V is TRBV18, with TRBD1 as a possible D gene (5 bases). This TCR was recovered from a man in his forties or fifties in good health, CMV-negative, and a related stem cell transplant donor. The CDR3, as DNA: TGTGCCAGCTCAGAGTCGAACAGGGAGACCCAGTACTTC. This codes for CASSESNRETQYF.